Sequencing of this T cell receptor beta chain was carried out in a study of OX40 agonist ivuxolimab in advanced cancers. Study at large: Cancers in dose escalation were hepatocellular, melanoma, renal cell and head and neck.

Profiling relied on immunoSEQ multiplex PCR, and the TCRdb table lists in-frame clones only, not all of them. The table lists roughly 71,000 clones, less than 85% of them singletons. In regard to this clone: Antigen unknown.

There are 12 residues in the CDR3. J was trimmed by 12 bases and V by 6 bases; bases with no gene match: 10. CDR1 and CDR2 from the germline V gene are SNHLY and FYNNEI. Sampling of blood occurred at baseline, cycle 4 day 1, and cycle 7 day 1. Regarding the study as a whole: Normalized T-cell clonal expansion was also low in a subset of nonresponders. Compared with others, partial responders at 0.1-3.0 mg/kg displayed clonal expansion among the lowest.

The chain employs TRBV2 and TRBJ2-7; 8 bases fit TRBD2. This TCR derives from an adult with an advanced solid tumor such as melanoma, head and neck, liver or kidney cancer. The material was CD4+ or CD8+ T cells sorted from blood, obtained in a trial of the OX40 agonist ivuxolimab. The CDR3 DNA sequence: TGTGCCAGCAGCTTAGATCCGGGAGGGCGGTACTTC. Translation: CASSLDPGGRYF. Filled out from reference TRBV2 and TRBJ2-7, the complete variable domain reads EPEVTQTPSHQVTQMGQEVILRCVPISNHLYFYWYRQILGQKVEFLVSFYNNEISEKSEIFDDQFSVERPDGSNFTLKIRSTKLEDSAMYFCASSLDPGGRYFGPGTRLTVT.